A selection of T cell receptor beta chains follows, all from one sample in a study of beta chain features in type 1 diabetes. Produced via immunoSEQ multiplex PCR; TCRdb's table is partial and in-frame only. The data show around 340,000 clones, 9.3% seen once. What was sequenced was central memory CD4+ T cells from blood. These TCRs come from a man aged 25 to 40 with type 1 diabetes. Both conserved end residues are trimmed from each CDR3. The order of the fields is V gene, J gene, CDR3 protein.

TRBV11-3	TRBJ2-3	ASSPRREDTQY
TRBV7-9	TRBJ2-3	ASSLSRAETDTQY
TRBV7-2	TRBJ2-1	ASSPNGPGHNEQF
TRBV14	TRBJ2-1	ASSPPGPDNEQF
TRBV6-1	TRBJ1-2	ASSEALHGYT
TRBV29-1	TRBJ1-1	SGSMQGSNTEAF
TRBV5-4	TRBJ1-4	ASSLSGWGEKLF
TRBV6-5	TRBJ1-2	ASSYLEGGGYT
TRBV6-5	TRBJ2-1	ASSLQGGYNEQF
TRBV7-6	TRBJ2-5	ASSLLRTETQY
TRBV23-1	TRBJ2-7	ASSHPEDRGEQY
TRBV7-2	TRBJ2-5	ASSSRSMRGQGETQY
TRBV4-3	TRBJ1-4	ASSQGDSREKLF
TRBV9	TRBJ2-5	ASSATGGPETQY
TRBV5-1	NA	ASSLNGQGYEQY
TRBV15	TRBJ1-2	ATSRAIRQGANYGYT
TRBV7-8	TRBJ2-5	ASRGIGRGHETQY
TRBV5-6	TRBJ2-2	ASSLNRGNTGELF
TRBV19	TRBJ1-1	ASTLGQGGTEAF
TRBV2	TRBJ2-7	ASVTGTGSYEQY
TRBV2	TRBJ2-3	ASRKERGSTDTQY
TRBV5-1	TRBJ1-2	ASSPGDGLLYGYT
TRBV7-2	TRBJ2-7	ASSLGVKNEQY
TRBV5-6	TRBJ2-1	ASSLEGVGTSGQQF
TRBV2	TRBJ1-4	ASKRRNEKLF
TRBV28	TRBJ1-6	ASSSPEGSTSPLH
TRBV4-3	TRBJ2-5	ASSQGQAGAETQY
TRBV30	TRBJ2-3	AWSVAGPDTQY
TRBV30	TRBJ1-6	AWIPPGVNSPLH
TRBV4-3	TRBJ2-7	ASSQDLKSGGLYEQY
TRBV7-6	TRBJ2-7	ASSLAGGGQREQY
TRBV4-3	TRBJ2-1	ASSQPLRQGARLEQF
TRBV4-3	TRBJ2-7	ASSQVAGPPYEQY
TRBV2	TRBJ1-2	ASGERNYGYT
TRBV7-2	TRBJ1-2	ASSRDRNYGYT
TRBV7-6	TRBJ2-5	ASSDNRGETQY
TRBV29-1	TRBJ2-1	SLIGGSYNEQF
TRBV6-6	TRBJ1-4	AISAGGGEKLF
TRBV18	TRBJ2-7	ASSPMDRGEGEQY
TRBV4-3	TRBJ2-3	ASSQDWGSTDTQY
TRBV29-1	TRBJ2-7	SVSGTGAYEQY
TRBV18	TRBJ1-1	ASSGDRVGTEAF
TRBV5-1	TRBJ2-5	ASSSGTQETQY
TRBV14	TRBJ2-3	ASSQVPGGPTQY
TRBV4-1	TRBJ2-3	ASSQDEWRGGGSDTQY
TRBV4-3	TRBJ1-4	ASSLRLTNEKLF
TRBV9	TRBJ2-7	ASSSPGQGVDEQY
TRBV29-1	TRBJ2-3	SVPEGSSTDTQY
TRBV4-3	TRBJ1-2	ASSQDLGSYGYT
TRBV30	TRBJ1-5	AWDGNGQPQH
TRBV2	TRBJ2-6	ASSRDRVFSGANVLT
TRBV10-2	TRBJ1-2	ASSQAGFYGYT
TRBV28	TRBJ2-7	ASRGPGQTYEQY
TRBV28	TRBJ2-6	ASRAGSGANVLT
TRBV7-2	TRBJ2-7	ASSLVRGGPKYEQY
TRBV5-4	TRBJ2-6	ASSLDGSGANVLT
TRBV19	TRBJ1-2	ASSATGTANYGYT